Presented here are 9 T cell receptor beta chains from one specimen sequenced in a study of T cells in Graves' hyperthyroidism and ophthalmopathy. Amplification of TCR beta CDR3 regions used RNA as the template. In the first-round RT-PCR of the TCR CDR3, the HTBI primer set was used. TCRdb called the multiplex PCR reads again in MiXCR, with one record for every CDR3 protein. Of hundreds of thousands of distinct CDR3 sequences in the sample, over 12% are singletons; the top ten hold 13%. The material sequenced was blood. All receptors come from a man aged 18-30 years with Graves' ophthalmopathy.

In its sample, this clonotype was seen many times. J is TRBJ2-1 and V is TRBV2, with D uncertain. CDR1 is SNHLY, CDR2 FYNNEI, per germline. The CDR3 covers 12 residues. Trimming removed 8 bases at V and 2 bases at J, with 7 bases between. DNA for the CDR3: TGTGCCAGCGGCGTTACCTACAATGAGCAGTTCTTC. This encodes CASGVTYNEQFF.

This clonotype was seen ten or more times. This chain joins TRBV20-1 and TRBJ2-5, with TRBD2 matching 9 bases. After removal of 3 bases from V and 7 bases from J, the junction contained 6 bases not matched to a gene. The V gene's germline CDR1 is DFQATT and CDR2 SNEGSKA (reference sequence). The CDR3 covers 13 residues. The CDR3 loop reads CSASFAGGWTQYF. The CDR3 DNA reads as TGCAGTGCTAGTTTCGCGGGGGGGTGGACCCAGTACTTC.

Ten or more counts support this clonotype. V is TRBV7-2 and J is TRBJ2-1; 8 bases match TRBD2. Germline loops: CDR1 SGHTA, CDR2 FQGNSA. The CDR3 runs to 15 residues. V lost 5 bases, J lost 8 bases, and 11 bases stayed unmatched. CDR3 region: CASSPTGTSIYEQFF. DNA for the CDR3: TGTGCCAGCAGCCCAACCGGGACTAGTATTTATGAGCAGTTCTTC.

At least ten counts were recorded for this clonotype. This chain links TRBV6-1 with TRBJ2-3; 8 nucleotides agree with TRBD2. Germline-derived CDR1 and CDR2 are MNHNS and SASEGT. CDR3 length equals 15 residues. The trim removed 5 bases at V and 1 base at J, leaving 5 bases unmatched. The CDR3 here is CASSTSSGGTDTQYF. As DNA, the CDR3 is TGTGCCAGCAGTACGAGTAGCGGGGGCACAGATACGCAGTATTTT.

This clonotype was found a few times. V gene TRBV24-1 combines with J gene TRBJ2-2; TRBD2 is a possible D gene (5 bases). CDR3 length: 13 amino acids. Trimming cost V 7 bases and J 3 bases, with 8 bases left between them. Per germline, CDR1 KGHDR and CDR2 SFDVKD. In nucleotides, the CDR3 is TGTGCCACCAGGCAGGACTACACCGGGGAGCTGTTTTTT. It is translated as CATRQDYTGELFF.

On this clonotype: An end of the junction does not agree with germline; a read error may underlie this. The chain is built from TRBV12-3 or TRBV12-4 and TRBJ1-1; a weak D match, TRBD1 (6 bases). The CDR3 is made up of 20 amino acids. The CDR3 bases are TGTACCAGCAGTCGACGGACAGAGGGAGGGTCAGTCTCCTCAAACACTGAAGCTTTCTTT. Translation: CTSSRRTEGGSVSSNTEAFF.

This clonotype was detected many times. The genes are TRBV30 and TRBJ2-5; D unclear. There are 11 residues in the CDR3. Germline CDR1 GTSNPN, CDR2 SVGIG (reference sequence). With 7 bases removed from V and 0 bases from J, the gap between germline ends came to 6 bases. CDR3 region: CAFYHQETQYF. The CDR3 region has the DNA TGTGCCTTTTATCACCAAGAGACCCAGTACTTC.

This clonotype was seen many times. The V and J genes are TRBV30 and TRBJ1-5; D is ambiguous. CDR1 and CDR2 from the germline V gene are GTSNPN and SVGIG (reference sequence). The CDR3 spans 13 residues. The V gene lost 0 bases and the J gene lost 3 bases, with 6 bases spanning the gap. In DNA, the CDR3 is TGTGCCTGGAGTGTGGGGTACAATCAGCCCCAGCATTTT. It is translated as CAWSVGYNQPQHF. Full variable domain (remainder filled in from reference TRBV30 and TRBJ1-5): SQTIHQWPATLVQPVGSPLSLECTVEGTSNPNLYWYRQAAGRGLQLLFYSVGIGQISSEVPQNLSASRPQDRQFILSSKKLLLSDSGFYLCAWSVGYNQPQHFGDGTRLSIL.

This clonotype has a count of ten or more. CDR3 loop: CASSPGQAAGYTF. The CDR3 coding sequence is TGTGCCAGCAGCCCGGGACAGGCTGCTGGCTACACCTTC. The chain is built from TRBV12-3 or TRBV12-4 and TRBJ1-2; 8 bases fit TRBD1. The CDR3 totals 13 residues. J was trimmed by 7 bases and V by 6 bases; bases with no gene match: 7.